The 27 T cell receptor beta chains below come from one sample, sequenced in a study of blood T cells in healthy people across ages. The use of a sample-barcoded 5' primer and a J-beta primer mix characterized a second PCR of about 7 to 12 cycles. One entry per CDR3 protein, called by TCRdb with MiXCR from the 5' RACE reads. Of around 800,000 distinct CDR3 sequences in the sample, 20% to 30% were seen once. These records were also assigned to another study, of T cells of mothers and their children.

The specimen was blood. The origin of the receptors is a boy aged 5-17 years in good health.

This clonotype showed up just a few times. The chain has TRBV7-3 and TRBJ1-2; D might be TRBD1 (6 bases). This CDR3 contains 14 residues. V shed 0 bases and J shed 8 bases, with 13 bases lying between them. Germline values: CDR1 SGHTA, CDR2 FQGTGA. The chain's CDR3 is CASSLTAGVEGYTF. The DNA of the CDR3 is TGTGCCAGCAGCTTAACGGCAGGGGTAGAGGGCTACACCTTC.

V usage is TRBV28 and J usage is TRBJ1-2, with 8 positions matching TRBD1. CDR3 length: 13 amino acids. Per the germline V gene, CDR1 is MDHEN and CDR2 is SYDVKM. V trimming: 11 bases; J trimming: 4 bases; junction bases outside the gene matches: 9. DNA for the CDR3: TGTGCCGTTAACCGGGACAGGCGCTATGGCTACACCTTC. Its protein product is CAVNRDRRYGYTF.

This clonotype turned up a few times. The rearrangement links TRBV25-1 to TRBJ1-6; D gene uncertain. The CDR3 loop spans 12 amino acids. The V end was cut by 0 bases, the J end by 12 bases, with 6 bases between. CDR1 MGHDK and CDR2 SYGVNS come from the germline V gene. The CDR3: CASSEYGLPLHF. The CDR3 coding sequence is TGTGCCAGCAGTGAATACGGCCTACCCCTCCACTTT.

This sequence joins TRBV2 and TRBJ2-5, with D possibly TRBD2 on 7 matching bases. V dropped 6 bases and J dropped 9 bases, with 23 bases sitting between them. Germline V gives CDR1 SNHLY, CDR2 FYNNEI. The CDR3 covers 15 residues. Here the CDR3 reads CASSPSGGGRVAQYF. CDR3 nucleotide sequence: TGTGCCAGCAGCCCCAGCGGCGGGGGCCGCGTAGCCCAGTACTTC. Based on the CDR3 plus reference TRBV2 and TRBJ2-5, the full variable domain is EPEVTQTPSHQVTQMGQEVILRCVPISNHLYFYWYRQILGQKVEFLVSFYNNEISEKSEIFDDQFSVERPDGSNFTLKIRSTKLEDSAMYFCASSPSGGGRVAQYFGPGTRLLVL.

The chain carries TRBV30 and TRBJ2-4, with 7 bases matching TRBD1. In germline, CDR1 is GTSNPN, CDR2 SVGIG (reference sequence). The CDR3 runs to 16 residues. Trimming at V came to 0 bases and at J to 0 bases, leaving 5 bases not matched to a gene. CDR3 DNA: TGTGCCTGGAGTGTACTGTACAGGGGAGCCAAAAACATTCAGTACTTC. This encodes CAWSVLYRGAKNIQYF.

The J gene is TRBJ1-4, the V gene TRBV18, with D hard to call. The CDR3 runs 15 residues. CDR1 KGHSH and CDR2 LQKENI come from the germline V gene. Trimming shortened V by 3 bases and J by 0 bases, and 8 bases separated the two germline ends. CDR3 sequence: CASSPSTATNEKLFF. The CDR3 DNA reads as TGTGCCAGCTCACCCAGCACAGCAACTAATGAAAAACTGTTTTTT.

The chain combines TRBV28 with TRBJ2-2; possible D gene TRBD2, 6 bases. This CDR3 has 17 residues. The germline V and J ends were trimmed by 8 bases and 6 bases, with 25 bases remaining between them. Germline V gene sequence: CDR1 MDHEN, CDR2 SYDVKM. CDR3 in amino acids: CASVPHRGGALPGELFF. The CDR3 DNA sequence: TGTGCCAGCGTCCCGCACCGCGGCGGGGCTCTTCCCGGGGAGCTGTTTTTT.

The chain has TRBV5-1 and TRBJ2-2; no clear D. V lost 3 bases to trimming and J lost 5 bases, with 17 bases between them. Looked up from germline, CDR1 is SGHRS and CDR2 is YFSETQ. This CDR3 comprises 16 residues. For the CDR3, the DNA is TGCGCCAGCAGCTCCTCTTTTGGGGTTAGGACCGGGGAGCTGTTTTTT. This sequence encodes CASSSSFGVRTGELFF. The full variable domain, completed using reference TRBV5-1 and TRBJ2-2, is KAGVTQTPRYLIKTRGQQVTLSCSPISGHRSVSWYQQTPGQGLQFLFEYFSETQRNKGNFPGRFSGRQFSNSRSEMNVSTLELGDSALYLCASSSSFGVRTGELFFGEGSRLTVL.

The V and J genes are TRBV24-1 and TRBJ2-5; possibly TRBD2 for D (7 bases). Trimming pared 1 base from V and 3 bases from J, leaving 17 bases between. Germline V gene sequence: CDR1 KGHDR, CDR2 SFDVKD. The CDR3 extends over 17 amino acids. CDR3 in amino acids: CATSDFKGGASEETQYF. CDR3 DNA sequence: TGTGCCACCAGTGATTTTAAGGGGGGGGCTTCTGAAGAGACCCAGTACTTC.

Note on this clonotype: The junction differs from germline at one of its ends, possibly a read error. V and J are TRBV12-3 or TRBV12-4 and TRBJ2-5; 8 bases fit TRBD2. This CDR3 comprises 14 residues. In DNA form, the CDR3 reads TGTGCCAGCAGTGTAGCGGGGCAACAAGAGACCCAGTACTTC. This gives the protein CASSVAGQQETQYF.

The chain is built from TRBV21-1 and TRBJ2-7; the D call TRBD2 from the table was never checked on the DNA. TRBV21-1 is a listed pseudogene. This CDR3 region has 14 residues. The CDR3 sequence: CASRREGCSYEQYF. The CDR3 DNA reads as TGTGCCAGTCGAAGGGAGGGATGCTCCTACGAGCAGTACTTC.

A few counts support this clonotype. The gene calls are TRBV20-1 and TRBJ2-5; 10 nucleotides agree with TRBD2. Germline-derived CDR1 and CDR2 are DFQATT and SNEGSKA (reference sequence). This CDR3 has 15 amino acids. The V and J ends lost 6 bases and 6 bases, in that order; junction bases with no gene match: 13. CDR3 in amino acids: CSAPRASGGWQTQYF. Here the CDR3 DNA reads TGCAGTGCCCCAAGGGCTAGCGGGGGTTGGCAGACCCAGTACTTC.

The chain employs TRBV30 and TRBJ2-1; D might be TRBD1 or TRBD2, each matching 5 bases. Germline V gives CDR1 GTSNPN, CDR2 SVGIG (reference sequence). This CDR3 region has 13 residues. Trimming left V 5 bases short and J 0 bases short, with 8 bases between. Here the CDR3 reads CAWEGSSYNEQFF. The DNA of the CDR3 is TGTGCCTGGGAGGGGTCCTCCTACAATGAGCAGTTCTTC.

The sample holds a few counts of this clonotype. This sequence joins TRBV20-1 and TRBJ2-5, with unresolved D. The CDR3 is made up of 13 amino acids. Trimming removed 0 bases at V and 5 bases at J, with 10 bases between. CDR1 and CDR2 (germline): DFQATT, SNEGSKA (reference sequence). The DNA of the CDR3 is TGCAGTGCTAGAGATGCATGGATTGAGACCCAGTACTTC. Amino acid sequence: CSARDAWIETQYF.

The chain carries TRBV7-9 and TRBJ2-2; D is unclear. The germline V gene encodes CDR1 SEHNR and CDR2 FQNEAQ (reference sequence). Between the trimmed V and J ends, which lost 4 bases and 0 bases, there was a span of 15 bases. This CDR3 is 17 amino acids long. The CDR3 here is CASSSNSGRPNTGELFF. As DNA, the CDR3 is TGTGCCAGCAGCTCGAACTCAGGACGTCCGAACACCGGGGAGCTGTTTTTT.

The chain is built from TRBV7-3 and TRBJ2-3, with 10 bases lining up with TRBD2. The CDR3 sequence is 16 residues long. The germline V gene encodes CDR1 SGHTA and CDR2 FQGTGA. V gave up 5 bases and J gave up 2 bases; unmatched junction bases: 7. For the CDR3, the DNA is TGTGCCAGCAGCCCCTGGACTAGCGGCCACACAGATACGCAGTATTTT. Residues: CASSPWTSGHTDTQYF.

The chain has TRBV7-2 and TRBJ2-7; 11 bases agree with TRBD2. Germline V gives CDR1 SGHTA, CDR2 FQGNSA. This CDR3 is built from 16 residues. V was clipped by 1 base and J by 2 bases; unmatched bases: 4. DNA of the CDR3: TGTGCCAGCAGCTTAGACCTAGCGGGGGGTGCCTACGAGCAGTACTTC. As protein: CASSLDLAGGAYEQYF.

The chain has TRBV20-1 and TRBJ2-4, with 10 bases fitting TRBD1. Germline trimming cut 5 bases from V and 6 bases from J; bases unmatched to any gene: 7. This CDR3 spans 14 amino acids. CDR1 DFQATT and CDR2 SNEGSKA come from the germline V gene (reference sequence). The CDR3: CSAWNRDRGNIQYF. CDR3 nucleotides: TGCAGTGCTTGGAACCGGGACAGGGGAAACATTCAGTACTTC.

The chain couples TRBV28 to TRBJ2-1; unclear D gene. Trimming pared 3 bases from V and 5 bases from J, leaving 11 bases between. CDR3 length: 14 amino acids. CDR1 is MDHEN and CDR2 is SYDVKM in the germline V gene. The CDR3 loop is CASSFQSPHNEQFF. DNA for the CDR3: TGTGCCAGCAGTTTTCAGAGTCCCCACAATGAGCAGTTCTTC. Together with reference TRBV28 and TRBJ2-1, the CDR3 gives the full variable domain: DVKVTQSSRYLVKRTGEKVFLECVQDMDHENMFWYRQDPGLGLRLIYFSYDVKMKEKGDIPEGYSVSREKKERFSLILESASTNQTSMYLCASSFQSPHNEQFFGPGTRLTVL.

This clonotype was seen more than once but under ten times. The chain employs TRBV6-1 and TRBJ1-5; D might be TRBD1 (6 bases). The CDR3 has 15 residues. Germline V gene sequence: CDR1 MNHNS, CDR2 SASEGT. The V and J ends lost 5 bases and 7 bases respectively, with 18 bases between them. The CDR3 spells CASSTSQGLLQPQHF. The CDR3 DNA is TGTGCCAGCAGTACCTCCCAGGGGTTATTACAGCCCCAGCATTTT.

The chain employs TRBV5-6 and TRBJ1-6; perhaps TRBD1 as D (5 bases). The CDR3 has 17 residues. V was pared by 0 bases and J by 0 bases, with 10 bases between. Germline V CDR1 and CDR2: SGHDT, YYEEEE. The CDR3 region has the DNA TGTGCCAGCAGCTTGGTCCGGGGCAGCTCCTATAATTCACCCCTCCACTTT. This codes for CASSLVRGSSYNSPLHF.

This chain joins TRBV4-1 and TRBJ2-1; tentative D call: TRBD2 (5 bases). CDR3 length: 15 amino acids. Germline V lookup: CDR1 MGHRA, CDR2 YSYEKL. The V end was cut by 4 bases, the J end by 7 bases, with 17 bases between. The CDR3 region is CASSPPVVSENEQFF. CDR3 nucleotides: TGCGCCAGCAGCCCCCCCGTTGTTAGCGAAAATGAGCAGTTCTTC.

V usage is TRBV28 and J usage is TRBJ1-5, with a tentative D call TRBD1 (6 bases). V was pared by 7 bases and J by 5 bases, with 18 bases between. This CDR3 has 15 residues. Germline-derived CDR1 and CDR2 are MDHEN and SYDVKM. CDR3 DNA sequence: TGTGCCAGCACCTCGGGGTTGGGGGCTTATCAGCCCCAGCATTTT. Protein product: CASTSGLGAYQPQHF.

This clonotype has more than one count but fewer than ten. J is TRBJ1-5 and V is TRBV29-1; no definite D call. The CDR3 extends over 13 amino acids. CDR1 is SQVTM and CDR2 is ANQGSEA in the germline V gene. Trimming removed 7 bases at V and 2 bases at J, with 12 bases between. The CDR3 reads CSAMEGGNQPQHF. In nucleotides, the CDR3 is TGCAGCGCAATGGAGGGCGGCAATCAGCCCCAGCATTTT.

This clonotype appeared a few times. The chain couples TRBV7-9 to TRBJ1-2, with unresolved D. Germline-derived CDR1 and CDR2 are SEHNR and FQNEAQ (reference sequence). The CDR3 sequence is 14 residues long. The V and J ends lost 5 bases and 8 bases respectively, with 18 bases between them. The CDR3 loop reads CASSADRFWGGYTF. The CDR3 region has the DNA TGTGCCAGCAGCGCGGATCGCTTCTGGGGAGGCTACACCTTC.

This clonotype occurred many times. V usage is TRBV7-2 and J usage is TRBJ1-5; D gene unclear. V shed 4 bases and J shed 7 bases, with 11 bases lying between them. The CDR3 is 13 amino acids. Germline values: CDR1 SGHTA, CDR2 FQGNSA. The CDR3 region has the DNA TGTGCCAGCAGCTCTGAGTGGACGCAGCCCCAGCATTTT. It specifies CASSSEWTQPQHF.

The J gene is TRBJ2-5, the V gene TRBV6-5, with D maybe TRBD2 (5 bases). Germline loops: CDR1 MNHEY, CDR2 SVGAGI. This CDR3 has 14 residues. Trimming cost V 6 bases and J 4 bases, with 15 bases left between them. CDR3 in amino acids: CASSLGEGIETQYF. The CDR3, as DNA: TGTGCCAGCAGCTTGGGTGAGGGTATAGAGACCCAGTACTTC.